Described below is a single TCR beta chain sequence and its context. The antigen remains unidentified. These data are taken from a study of monozygotic twins with inflammatory bowel disease. Germline CDR1 DFQATT, CDR2 SNEGSKA (reference sequence). The CDR3 is made up of 15 amino acids. UMIs were attached via template switching, each with a 6-nucleotide sample barcode. TCRdb reprocessed the 5' RACE reads, with one entry per CDR3 protein and no DNA. The table for this sample gives 200,000 to 250,000 distinct CDR3 sequences. Study results and limitations: Among patients, repertoires may have gained variability from differing immunosuppressive treatments. By inverse Simpson index, TCRbeta diversity was lower in IBD patients than in healthy co-twins.

The chain recombines TRBV20-1 with TRBJ2-5; checking the TCRdb D call of TRBD1 is not possible without DNA. The sequenced material came from blood. The sequence derives from a human donor with ulcerative colitis or Crohn's disease, or a healthy co-twin of an affected twin (not recorded which). CDR3 amino acids: CSAGGGGSLGETQYF.